The clone carrying this T cell receptor beta chain was counted many times. Its specificity is unknown. Construction of TCR beta libraries was performed using quantitative 5'-RACE with molecular barcodes. TCRdb reanalysed the 5' RACE reads using MiXCR and keeps one entry per CDR3 protein. The sample holds some 140,000 distinct CDR3 sequences; roughly 6.6% are singletons and the top ten take 9.5% to 15%. This sample is drawn from a study of CD8 T cells in ankylosing spondylitis. Study observations and caveats: Reports of some motif variants in reactive arthritis synovial fluid and blood predate this one. Significant enrichment of disease-linked clones was reportedly seen in matched ankylosing spondylitis synovial fluid. Ankylosing spondylitis blood seemed to carry a telltale TCR beta motif made of fewer than ten highly homologous variants.

Germline V gives CDR1 SGHDT, CDR2 YYEEEE. This CDR3 comprises 16 residues. With 3 bases removed from V and 3 bases from J, the gap between germline ends came to 18 bases. The rearrangement joins TRBV5-6 to TRBJ1-1; weak D call: TRBD1 (6 bases). The receptor's source is a female donor with ankylosing spondylitis or in good health (not recorded which). Sequencing used blood, either unsorted or a sorted T cell fraction (not recorded which). The CDR3: CASSSPMRGVDTEAFF. DNA of the CDR3: TGTGCCAGCAGCTCCCCTATGAGGGGGGTCGACACTGAAGCTTTCTTT.